This TCR beta chain is drawn from a study of blood T cell repertoires in COVID-19. The data were produced by immunoSEQ multiplex PCR, yet TCRdb's version contains in-frame clones alone and is incomplete. The sample carries about 300,000 clones, 85% to 90% recorded once. Trimming removed 3 bases at V and 3 bases at J, with 8 bases between. The length of the CDR3 is 13 residues. Germline-derived CDR1 and CDR2 are LNHDA and SQIVND (reference sequence). This clone came up once. This chain connects TRBV19 to TRBJ1-1; no reliable D call. The sequenced material came from PBMCs or T cells enriched from blood (not recorded which). This TCR came from a woman under 30 who had recovered from COVID-19. The CDR3 is CASSIMGHTEAFF. In DNA form, the CDR3 reads TGTGCCAGTAGTATCATGGGCCACACTGAAGCTTTCTTT. The full variable domain, its missing parts supplied by reference TRBV19 and TRBJ1-1, is DGGITQSPKYLFRKEGQNVTLSCEQNLNHDAMYWYRQDPGQGLRLIYYSQIVNDFQKGDIAEGYSVSREKKESFPLTVTSAQKNPTAFYLCASSIMGHTEAFFGQGTRLTVV.